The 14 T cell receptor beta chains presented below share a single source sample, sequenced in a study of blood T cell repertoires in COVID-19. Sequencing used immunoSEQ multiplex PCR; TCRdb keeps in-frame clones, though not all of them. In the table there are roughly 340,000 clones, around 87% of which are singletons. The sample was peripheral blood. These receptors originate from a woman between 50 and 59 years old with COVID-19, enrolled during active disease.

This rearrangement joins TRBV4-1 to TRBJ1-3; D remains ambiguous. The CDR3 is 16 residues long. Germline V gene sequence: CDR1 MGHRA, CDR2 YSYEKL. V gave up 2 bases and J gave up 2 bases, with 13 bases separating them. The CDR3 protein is CASSQYVVSAGNTIYF. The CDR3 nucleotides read TGCGCCAGCAGCCAATATGTGGTCAGTGCTGGAAACACCATATATTTT.

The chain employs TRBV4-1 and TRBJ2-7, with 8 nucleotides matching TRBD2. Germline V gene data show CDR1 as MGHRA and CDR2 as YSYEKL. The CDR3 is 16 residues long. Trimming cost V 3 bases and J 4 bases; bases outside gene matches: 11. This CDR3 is CASSQSDGRAVYEQYF. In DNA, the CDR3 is TGCGCCAGCAGCCAGTCGGACGGGAGGGCCGTTTACGAGCAGTACTTC.

The CDR3 is CASSLATRASGHSYNEQFF. CDR3 bases: TGTGCCAGCAGCTTGGCAACTAGGGCTAGCGGGCATTCCTACAATGAGCAGTTCTTC. The chain recombines TRBV5-4 with TRBJ2-1; 8 bases agree with TRBD2. V lost 0 bases and J lost 1; bases outside the gene matches: 12. Germline CDR1 SGHNT, CDR2 YYREEE (reference sequence). The CDR3 covers 19 residues.

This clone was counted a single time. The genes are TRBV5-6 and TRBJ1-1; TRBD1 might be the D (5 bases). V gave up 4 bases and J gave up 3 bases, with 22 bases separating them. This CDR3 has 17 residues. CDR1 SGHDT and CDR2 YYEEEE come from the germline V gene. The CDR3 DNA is TGTGCCAGCAGCATAGGGACTGATAGGCCCCAACACACTGAAGCTTTCTTT. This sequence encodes CASSIGTDRPQHTEAFF.

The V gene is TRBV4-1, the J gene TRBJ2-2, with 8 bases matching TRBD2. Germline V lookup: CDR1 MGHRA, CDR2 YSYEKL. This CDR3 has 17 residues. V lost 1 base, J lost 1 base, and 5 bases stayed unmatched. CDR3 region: CASSQGGAGGNTGELFF. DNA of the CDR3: TGCGCCAGCAGCCAAGGCGGGGCGGGAGGGAACACCGGGGAGCTGTTTTTT.

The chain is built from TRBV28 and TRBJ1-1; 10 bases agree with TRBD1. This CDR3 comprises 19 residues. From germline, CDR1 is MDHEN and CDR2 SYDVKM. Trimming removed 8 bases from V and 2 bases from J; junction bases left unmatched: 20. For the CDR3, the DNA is TGTGCCAGCCCTGCGAAGAGTGGGGGACAGGGGATTTTCAACACTGAAGCTTTCTTT. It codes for CASPAKSGGQGIFNTEAFF. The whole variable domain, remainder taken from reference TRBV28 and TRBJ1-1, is DVKVTQSSRYLVKRTGEKVFLECVQDMDHENMFWYRQDPGLGLRLIYFSYDVKMKEKGDIPEGYSVSREKKERFSLILESASTNQTSMYLCASPAKSGGQGIFNTEAFFGQGTRLTVV.

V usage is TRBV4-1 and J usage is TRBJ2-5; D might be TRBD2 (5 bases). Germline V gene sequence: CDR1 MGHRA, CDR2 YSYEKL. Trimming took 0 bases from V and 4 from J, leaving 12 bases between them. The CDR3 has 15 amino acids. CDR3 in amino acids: CASSQDWTRGETQYF. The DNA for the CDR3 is TGCGCCAGCAGCCAAGATTGGACCCGGGGAGAGACCCAGTACTTC.

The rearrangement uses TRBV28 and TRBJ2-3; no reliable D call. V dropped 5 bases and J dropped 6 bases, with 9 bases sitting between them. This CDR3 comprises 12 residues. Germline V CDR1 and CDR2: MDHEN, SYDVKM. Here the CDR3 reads CASSPVRDTQYF. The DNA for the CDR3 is TGTGCCAGCAGTCCGGTGCGGGATACGCAGTATTTT.

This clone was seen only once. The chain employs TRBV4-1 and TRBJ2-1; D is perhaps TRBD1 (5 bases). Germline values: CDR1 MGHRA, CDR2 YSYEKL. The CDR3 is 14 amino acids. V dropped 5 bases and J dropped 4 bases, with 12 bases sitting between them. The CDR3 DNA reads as TGCGCCAGCAGCACACTAACAGGATACAATGAGCAGTTCTTC. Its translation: CASSTLTGYNEQFF.

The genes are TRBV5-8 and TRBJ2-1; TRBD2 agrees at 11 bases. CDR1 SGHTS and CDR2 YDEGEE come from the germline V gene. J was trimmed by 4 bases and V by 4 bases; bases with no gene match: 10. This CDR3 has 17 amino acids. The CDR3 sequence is CASSVVRLAGIYNEQFF. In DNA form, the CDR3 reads TGTGCCAGCAGCGTCGTTCGACTAGCGGGGATTTACAATGAGCAGTTCTTC.

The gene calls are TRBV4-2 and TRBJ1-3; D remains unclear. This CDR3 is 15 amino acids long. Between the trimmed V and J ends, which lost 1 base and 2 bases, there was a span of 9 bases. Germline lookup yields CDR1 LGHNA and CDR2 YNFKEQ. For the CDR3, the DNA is TGTGCCAGCAGCCAAGTGGAGGGTACTGGAAACACCATATATTTT. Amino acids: CASSQVEGTGNTIYF.

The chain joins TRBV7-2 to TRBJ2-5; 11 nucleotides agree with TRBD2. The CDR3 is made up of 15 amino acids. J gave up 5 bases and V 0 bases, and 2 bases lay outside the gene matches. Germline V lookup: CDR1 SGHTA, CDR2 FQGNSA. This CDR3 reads CASSLASGRGETQYF. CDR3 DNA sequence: TGTGCCAGCAGCTTAGCTAGCGGGAGGGGGGAGACCCAGTACTTC.

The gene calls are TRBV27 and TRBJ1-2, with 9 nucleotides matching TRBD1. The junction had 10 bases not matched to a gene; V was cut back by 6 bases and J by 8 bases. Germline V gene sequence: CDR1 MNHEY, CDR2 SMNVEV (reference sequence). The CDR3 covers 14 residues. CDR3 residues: CASSYTGGANGYTF. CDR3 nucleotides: TGTGCCAGCAGCTATACAGGGGGCGCGAACGGCTACACCTTC.

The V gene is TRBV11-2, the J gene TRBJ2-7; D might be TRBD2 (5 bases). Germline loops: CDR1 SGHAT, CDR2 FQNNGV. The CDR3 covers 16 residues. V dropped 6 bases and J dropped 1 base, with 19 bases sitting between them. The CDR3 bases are TGTGCCAGCAGTTCCCAAGCCCGACTACATTCCTACGAGCAGTACTTC. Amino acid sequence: CASSSQARLHSYEQYF.